These 4 T cell receptor beta chains originate from one sample sequenced in a study of blood T cells in healthy people across ages. The second PCR ran about 7 to 12 cycles with a sample-barcoded 5' primer and J-beta primers. Each CDR3 protein gets one entry after TCRdb re-called the 5' RACE reads with MiXCR. The sample has more than 900,000 distinct CDR3 sequences; roughly 29% are singletons. These data were likewise used in another study, on T cells of mothers and their children.

The sample taken for sequencing was blood. These TCRs come from a woman between 35 and 50 years old in good health.

The V and J genes are TRBV25-1 and TRBJ1-1, with a tentative D call TRBD1 (5 bases). Germline CDR1 is MGHDK and CDR2 is SYGVNS. The CDR3 is made up of 12 amino acids. The V end was cut by 9 bases, the J end by 8 bases, with 16 bases between. The CDR3 DNA reads as TGTGCCAGTCACGACTACAGGAAGGAAGCTTTCTTT. Protein sequence: CASHDYRKEAFF.

This clonotype was seen just once. V is TRBV6-2 or TRBV6-3 and J is TRBJ2-7; D is ambiguous. With 6 bases removed from V and 3 bases from J, the gap between germline ends came to 12 bases. This CDR3 has 13 residues. CDR1 is MNHEY, CDR2 SVGEGT, per germline. The CDR3 DNA is TGTGCCAGCAGGTTGACAAAGTGCTACGAGCAGTACTTC. Protein: CASRLTKCYEQYF.

The table lists this clonotype with a few counts. The V gene is TRBV27, the J gene TRBJ1-5; D ambiguous. The V end was cut by 1 base, the J end by 0 bases, with 4 bases between. From germline, CDR1 is MNHEY and CDR2 SMNVEV (reference sequence). This CDR3 is 14 amino acids long. CDR3 region: CASSLYDSNQPQHF. CDR3 DNA sequence: TGTGCCAGCAGTTTATATGATAGCAATCAGCCCCAGCATTTT.

About this clonotype itself: Just one base apart from a much larger clone, this may be a read error. The chain couples TRBV10-3 to TRBJ2-7; tentatively, D is TRBD1 (5 bases). In germline, CDR1 is ENHRY, CDR2 SYGVKD. The CDR3 loop spans 12 amino acids. V lost 11 bases to trimming and J lost 6 bases, with 17 bases between them. The CDR3 reads CALGAGRGEQYF. The CDR3 DNA follows: TGTGCCTTAGGGGCAGGTAGGGGCGAGCAGTACTTC.